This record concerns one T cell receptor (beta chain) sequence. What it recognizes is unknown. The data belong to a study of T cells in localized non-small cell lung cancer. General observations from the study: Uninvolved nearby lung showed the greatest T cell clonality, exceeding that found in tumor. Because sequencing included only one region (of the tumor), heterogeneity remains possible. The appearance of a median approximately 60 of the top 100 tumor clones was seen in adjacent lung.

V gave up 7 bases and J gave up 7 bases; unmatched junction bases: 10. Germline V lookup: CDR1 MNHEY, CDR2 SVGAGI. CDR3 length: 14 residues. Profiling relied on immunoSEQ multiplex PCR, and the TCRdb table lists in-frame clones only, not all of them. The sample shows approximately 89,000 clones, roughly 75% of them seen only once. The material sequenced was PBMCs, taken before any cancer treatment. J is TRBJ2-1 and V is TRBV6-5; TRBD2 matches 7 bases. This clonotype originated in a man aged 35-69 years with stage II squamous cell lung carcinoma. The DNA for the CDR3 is TGTGCCAGCATCGCCCCGGGGGGAGGGAATGAGCAGTTCTTC. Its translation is CASIAPGGGNEQFF.